A selection of T cell receptor beta chains follows, all from one sample in a study of OX40 agonist ivuxolimab in advanced cancers. The data were produced by immunoSEQ multiplex PCR, yet TCRdb's version contains in-frame clones alone and is incomplete. The table lists about 9,100 clones, about 90% of them singletons. The sample was CD4+ or CD8+ T cells sorted from blood, taken in a trial of the OX40 agonist ivuxolimab. The receptors shown here come from an adult with an advanced solid tumor such as melanoma, head and neck, liver or kidney cancer. Each CDR3 is given without its conserved first and last residue. Expanded clones are given a class, and other clones once, few, many or no size at all.

cdr3_aa: ASSLAPGRGRYEQY
j_call: TRBJ2-7
v_call: TRBV7-9
clone_size: NA

cdr3_aa: ASSLARTGNYLTKNNEQF
j_call: TRBJ2-1
v_call: TRBV7-8
clone_size: NA

cdr3_aa: ASSLTLLAGAYNEQF
j_call: TRBJ2-1
v_call: TRBV19
clone_size: NA

cdr3_aa: ASRGQASSYEQY
j_call: TRBJ2-7
v_call: TRBV27
clone_size: NA

cdr3_aa: ASSYPGTDTQY
j_call: TRBJ2-3
v_call: TRBV6-1
clone_size: NA

cdr3_aa: ATGQGANEQY
j_call: TRBJ2-7
v_call: TRBV5-4
clone_size: NA

cdr3_aa: ASSQRQGSGELF
j_call: TRBJ2-2
v_call: TRBV4-1
clone_size: few

cdr3_aa: ASSDGTSGHNH
j_call: TRBJ2-4
v_call: TRBV9
clone_size: NA

cdr3_aa: ASSGGNADTQY
j_call: TRBJ2-3
v_call: TRBV5-4
clone_size: NA

cdr3_aa: ASSISGGDYSNQPQH
j_call: TRBJ1-5
v_call: TRBV19
clone_size: once

cdr3_aa: ASSPHWGDLAAF
j_call: TRBJ1-1
v_call: TRBV19
clone_size: few

cdr3_aa: ASSLGQTNEQF
j_call: TRBJ2-1
v_call: TRBV27
clone_size: NA

cdr3_aa: ASSLVVTEAF
j_call: TRBJ1-1
v_call: TRBV7-9
clone_size: few

cdr3_aa: ASSPNGNTEAF
j_call: TRBJ1-1
v_call: TRBV9
clone_size: NA

cdr3_aa: ASSGDIDSPLH
j_call: TRBJ1-6
v_call: TRBV6-1
clone_size: few

cdr3_aa: ASSLGGTTEAF
j_call: TRBJ1-1
v_call: TRBV7-6
clone_size: NA

cdr3_aa: ASSLIADKD
j_call: TRBJ2-5
v_call: TRBV7-9
clone_size: few

cdr3_aa: ASSSPPSEQY
j_call: TRBJ2-7
v_call: TRBV7-2
clone_size: NA

cdr3_aa: ASSYGDRVNEQY
j_call: TRBJ2-7
v_call: TRBV6-5
clone_size: NA